This T cell receptor beta chain was identified in a study of cytomegalovirus exposure and HLA in healthy donors. General study findings and limits: A likely sequencing artifact accounted for one observed cluster of highly shared sequence variants. Sequencing depth across donors, presence/absence analyses assumed, was roughly uniform. Cytomegalovirus-associated TCR beta chains were listed, numbering some 170.

PCR involved 60 Vbeta and 13 Jbeta primers. Some clones are missing from TCRdb's copy, which holds only in-frame ones; the method was immunoSEQ multiplex PCR. Its listing shows about 170,000 clones. The V end lost 5 bases, the J end lost 4 bases, and 17 bases lay between the germline ends. The length of the CDR3 is 16 residues. Germline values: CDR1 SGHNT, CDR2 YENEEA. Regarding this clone: Antigen specificity is unknown.

Sequenced sample: PBMCs. The chain carries TRBV11-3 and TRBJ2-2; possible D gene TRBD2, 7 bases. This TCR was sampled from a young woman in good health and CMV-seropositive. The chain's CDR3 is CASSLGGGFVTGELFF. CDR3 DNA sequence: TGTGCCAGCAGCCTAGGGGGGGGGTTTGTCACCGGGGAGCTGTTTTTT.